This TCR beta chain was sequenced for a study of T cells in localized non-small cell lung cancer (dated by TCRdb to about 2020). Regarding the research as a whole: Comparing tumors with uninvolved tumor-adjacent lungs, the study looked at the T cell repertoires of hundreds of patients with early-stage NSCLC. The cohort comprised 236 treatment-naïve NSCLC patients with resected, localized lung tumors. Of the NSCLC patients, fewer than 150 were male and around 99 were female, and the mean age was roughly 61 years.

CDR1 and CDR2 (SGHVS, FNYEAQ) derive from the germline V gene. Trimming costs V 1 base and J 5 bases, and their ends lie 6 bases apart. From cysteine to phenylalanine, the CDR3 is 13 amino acids long. Of all the DNA, just the CDR3 is kept, 39 bases in frame from base 1. Overall study results and their limits: Higher T cell density in blood was associated with longer overall survival, whereas higher clonality in adjacent lung was associated with shorter survival. The highest T cell clonality was observed in uninvolved tumor-adjacent lung, where clonality exceeded that of tumor, suggesting that antigenic responses were more focused in uninvolved tumor-adjacent lung. Because multi-region sequencing of the tumors was not done, intratumor heterogeneity could not be ruled out. A median of around 62 of the top 100 tumor clones turned up in the paired uninvolved adjacent lung, and about 28 of those clones also ranked among the top 100 of that same adjacent lung. Since the design was exploratory, TCR variables were selected using unadjusted p-values with no false-discovery rate correction.

As regards this clone: No antigen is known for it. Nothing much larger sits one base from this clone, and base qualities are not available.

TCR beta CDR3 regions were sequenced from DNA using the immunoSEQ Assay. In the source study's methods: T cell density was computed as TCR beta template counts normalized to usable DNA estimated by amplifying housekeeping genes. The preseqR package was used to estimate richness by extrapolating to 400,000 templates for PBMC samples and to 120,000 templates for tissue samples. Clonality was calculated as one minus Pielou's evenness. Tissue-enriched TCRs were identified through differential abundance testing performed on productive amino-acid clonotypes, with a minimum total count of 5 and an alpha of 0.1. The Jaccard Index and the Morisita Overlap Index were used to quantify repertoire overlap between compartments. GLIPH grouped TCR beta CDR3s together with public tetramer-defined viral CDR3s, and a viral motif had to include at least three viral sequences and also show V-gene enrichment. The table comes from immuneACCESS by way of TCRdb, which keeps in-frame sequences with V and J called. Part of the clones is missing from these tables; in studies checked, under half for an unresolved V gene and the rest for unknown reasons. V, J and clone size are those of that table, while D and trimming were read from the DNA. The sample has under 40,000 clones on record, approximately 91% of them singletons. The ten biggest clones cover 4.2% of the sample.

At diagnosis, peripheral blood, uninvolved tumor-adjacent lung and tumor were collected and stored as a combination of fresh-frozen and FFPE material. For TCR repertoire profiling, blood samples were analyzed in the form of peripheral blood mononuclear cells. Sequencing was performed on peripheral blood, taken before any cancer treatment. The sequence was collected from a woman aged 35-75 years with stage I lung adenocarcinoma. The chain uses TRBV7-6 and TRBJ1-5; no D gene call is confident. The CDR3 loop reads CASSLDLYQPQHF. DNA sequence: TGTGCCAGCAGCTTAGACCTATATCAGCCCCAGCATTTT.